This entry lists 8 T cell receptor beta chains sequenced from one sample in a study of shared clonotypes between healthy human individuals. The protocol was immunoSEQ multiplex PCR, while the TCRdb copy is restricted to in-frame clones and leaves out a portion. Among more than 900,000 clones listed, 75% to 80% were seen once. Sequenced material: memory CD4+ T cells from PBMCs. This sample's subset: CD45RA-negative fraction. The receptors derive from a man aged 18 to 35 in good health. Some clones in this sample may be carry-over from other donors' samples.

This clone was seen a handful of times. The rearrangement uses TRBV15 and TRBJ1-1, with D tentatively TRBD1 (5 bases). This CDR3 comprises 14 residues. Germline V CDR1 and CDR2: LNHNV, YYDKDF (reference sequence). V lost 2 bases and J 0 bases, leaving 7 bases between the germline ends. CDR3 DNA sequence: TGTGCCACCAGCAGATCCAGGGTGAACACTGAAGCTTTCTTT. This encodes CATSRSRVNTEAFF.

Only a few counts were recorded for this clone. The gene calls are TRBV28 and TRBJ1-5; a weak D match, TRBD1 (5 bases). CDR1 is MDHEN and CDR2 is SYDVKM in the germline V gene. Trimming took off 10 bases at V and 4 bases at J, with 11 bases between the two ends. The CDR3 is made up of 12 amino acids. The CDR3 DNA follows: TGTGCCACTGGGGGGTGGAATCAGCCCCAGCATTTT. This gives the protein CATGGWNQPQHF.

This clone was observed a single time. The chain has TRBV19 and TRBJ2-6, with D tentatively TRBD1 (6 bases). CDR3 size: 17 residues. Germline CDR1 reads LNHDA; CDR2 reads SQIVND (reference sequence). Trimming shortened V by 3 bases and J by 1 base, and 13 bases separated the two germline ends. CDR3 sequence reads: CASSIGLGASGANVLTF. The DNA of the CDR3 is TGTGCCAGTAGTATCGGACTGGGGGCATCTGGGGCCAACGTCCTGACTTTC.

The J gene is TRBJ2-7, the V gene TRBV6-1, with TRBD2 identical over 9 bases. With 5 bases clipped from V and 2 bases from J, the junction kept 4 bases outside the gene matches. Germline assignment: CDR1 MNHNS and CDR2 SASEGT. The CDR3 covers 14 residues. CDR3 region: CASSRTSVAYEQYF. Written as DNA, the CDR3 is TGTGCCAGCAGTCGGACTAGCGTGGCCTACGAGCAGTACTTC.

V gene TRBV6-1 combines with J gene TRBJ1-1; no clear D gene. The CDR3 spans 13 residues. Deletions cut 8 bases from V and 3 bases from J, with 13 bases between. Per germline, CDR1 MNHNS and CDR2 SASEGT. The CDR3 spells CASAGRGYTEAFF. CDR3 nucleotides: TGTGCCAGCGCCGGACGGGGATACACTGAAGCTTTCTTT.

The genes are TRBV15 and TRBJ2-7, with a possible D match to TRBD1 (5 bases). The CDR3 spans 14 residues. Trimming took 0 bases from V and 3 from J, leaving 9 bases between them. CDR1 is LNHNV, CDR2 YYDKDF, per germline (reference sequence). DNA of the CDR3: TGTGCCACCAGCAGAGAACAGGTGAACTACGAGCAGTACTTC. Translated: CATSREQVNYEQYF.

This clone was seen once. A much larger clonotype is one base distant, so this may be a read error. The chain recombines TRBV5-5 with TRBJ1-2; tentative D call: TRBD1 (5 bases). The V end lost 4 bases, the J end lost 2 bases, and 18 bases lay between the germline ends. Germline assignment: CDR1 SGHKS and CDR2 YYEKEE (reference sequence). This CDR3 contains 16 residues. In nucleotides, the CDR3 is TGTGCCAGCAGCCCGGACAATGGGTTATTGAACTATGGCTACACCTTC. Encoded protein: CASSPDNGLLNYGYTF.

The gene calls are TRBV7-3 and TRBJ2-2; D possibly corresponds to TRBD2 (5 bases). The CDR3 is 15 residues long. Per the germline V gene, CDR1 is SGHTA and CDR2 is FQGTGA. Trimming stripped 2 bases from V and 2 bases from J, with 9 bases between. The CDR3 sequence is CASSLEGTNTGELFF. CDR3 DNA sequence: TGTGCCAGCAGCTTAGAGGGAACTAACACCGGGGAGCTGTTTTTT. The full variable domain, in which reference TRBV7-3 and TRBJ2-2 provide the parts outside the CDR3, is GAGVSQTPSNKVTEKGKYVELRCDPISGHTALYWYRQSLGQGPEFLIYFQGTGAADDSGLPNDRFFAVRPEGSVSTLKIQRTERGDSAVYLCASSLEGTNTGELFFGEGSRLTVL.